A single count supports the clone carrying this T cell receptor beta chain. The antigen is not known. Profiled with immunoSEQ multiplex PCR; TCRdb holds only in-frame clones, not every one. The data contain approximately 16,000 clones, around 90% of them singletons. Controls had myeloablative marrow grafts with methotrexate and calcineurin inhibitor, sampled at 1 year. The data were taken from a study of T cells after posttransplantation cyclophosphamide. Study-level points and caveats: TRB overlap between skin or GI tissue T cells and blood was limited.

This CDR3 comprises 15 residues. The germline V and J ends were trimmed by 4 bases and 3 bases, with 16 bases remaining between them. Germline V gives CDR1 SGHRS, CDR2 YFSETQ. Sequences were derived from PBMCs, sampled after an allogeneic stem cell transplant with a calcineurin inhibitor and methotrexate. The chain has TRBV5-1 and TRBJ1-1; D is unclear. The TCR sequence derives from a male patient in his forties or fifties who received an allogeneic stem cell transplant from an unrelated donor, was CMV-positive, and had chronic GVHD only. Some T cells may have come from the graft donor. The CDR3 region is CASSLLDPADTEAFF. DNA for the CDR3: TGCGCCAGCAGCCTACTAGATCCGGCGGACACTGAAGCTTTCTTT.